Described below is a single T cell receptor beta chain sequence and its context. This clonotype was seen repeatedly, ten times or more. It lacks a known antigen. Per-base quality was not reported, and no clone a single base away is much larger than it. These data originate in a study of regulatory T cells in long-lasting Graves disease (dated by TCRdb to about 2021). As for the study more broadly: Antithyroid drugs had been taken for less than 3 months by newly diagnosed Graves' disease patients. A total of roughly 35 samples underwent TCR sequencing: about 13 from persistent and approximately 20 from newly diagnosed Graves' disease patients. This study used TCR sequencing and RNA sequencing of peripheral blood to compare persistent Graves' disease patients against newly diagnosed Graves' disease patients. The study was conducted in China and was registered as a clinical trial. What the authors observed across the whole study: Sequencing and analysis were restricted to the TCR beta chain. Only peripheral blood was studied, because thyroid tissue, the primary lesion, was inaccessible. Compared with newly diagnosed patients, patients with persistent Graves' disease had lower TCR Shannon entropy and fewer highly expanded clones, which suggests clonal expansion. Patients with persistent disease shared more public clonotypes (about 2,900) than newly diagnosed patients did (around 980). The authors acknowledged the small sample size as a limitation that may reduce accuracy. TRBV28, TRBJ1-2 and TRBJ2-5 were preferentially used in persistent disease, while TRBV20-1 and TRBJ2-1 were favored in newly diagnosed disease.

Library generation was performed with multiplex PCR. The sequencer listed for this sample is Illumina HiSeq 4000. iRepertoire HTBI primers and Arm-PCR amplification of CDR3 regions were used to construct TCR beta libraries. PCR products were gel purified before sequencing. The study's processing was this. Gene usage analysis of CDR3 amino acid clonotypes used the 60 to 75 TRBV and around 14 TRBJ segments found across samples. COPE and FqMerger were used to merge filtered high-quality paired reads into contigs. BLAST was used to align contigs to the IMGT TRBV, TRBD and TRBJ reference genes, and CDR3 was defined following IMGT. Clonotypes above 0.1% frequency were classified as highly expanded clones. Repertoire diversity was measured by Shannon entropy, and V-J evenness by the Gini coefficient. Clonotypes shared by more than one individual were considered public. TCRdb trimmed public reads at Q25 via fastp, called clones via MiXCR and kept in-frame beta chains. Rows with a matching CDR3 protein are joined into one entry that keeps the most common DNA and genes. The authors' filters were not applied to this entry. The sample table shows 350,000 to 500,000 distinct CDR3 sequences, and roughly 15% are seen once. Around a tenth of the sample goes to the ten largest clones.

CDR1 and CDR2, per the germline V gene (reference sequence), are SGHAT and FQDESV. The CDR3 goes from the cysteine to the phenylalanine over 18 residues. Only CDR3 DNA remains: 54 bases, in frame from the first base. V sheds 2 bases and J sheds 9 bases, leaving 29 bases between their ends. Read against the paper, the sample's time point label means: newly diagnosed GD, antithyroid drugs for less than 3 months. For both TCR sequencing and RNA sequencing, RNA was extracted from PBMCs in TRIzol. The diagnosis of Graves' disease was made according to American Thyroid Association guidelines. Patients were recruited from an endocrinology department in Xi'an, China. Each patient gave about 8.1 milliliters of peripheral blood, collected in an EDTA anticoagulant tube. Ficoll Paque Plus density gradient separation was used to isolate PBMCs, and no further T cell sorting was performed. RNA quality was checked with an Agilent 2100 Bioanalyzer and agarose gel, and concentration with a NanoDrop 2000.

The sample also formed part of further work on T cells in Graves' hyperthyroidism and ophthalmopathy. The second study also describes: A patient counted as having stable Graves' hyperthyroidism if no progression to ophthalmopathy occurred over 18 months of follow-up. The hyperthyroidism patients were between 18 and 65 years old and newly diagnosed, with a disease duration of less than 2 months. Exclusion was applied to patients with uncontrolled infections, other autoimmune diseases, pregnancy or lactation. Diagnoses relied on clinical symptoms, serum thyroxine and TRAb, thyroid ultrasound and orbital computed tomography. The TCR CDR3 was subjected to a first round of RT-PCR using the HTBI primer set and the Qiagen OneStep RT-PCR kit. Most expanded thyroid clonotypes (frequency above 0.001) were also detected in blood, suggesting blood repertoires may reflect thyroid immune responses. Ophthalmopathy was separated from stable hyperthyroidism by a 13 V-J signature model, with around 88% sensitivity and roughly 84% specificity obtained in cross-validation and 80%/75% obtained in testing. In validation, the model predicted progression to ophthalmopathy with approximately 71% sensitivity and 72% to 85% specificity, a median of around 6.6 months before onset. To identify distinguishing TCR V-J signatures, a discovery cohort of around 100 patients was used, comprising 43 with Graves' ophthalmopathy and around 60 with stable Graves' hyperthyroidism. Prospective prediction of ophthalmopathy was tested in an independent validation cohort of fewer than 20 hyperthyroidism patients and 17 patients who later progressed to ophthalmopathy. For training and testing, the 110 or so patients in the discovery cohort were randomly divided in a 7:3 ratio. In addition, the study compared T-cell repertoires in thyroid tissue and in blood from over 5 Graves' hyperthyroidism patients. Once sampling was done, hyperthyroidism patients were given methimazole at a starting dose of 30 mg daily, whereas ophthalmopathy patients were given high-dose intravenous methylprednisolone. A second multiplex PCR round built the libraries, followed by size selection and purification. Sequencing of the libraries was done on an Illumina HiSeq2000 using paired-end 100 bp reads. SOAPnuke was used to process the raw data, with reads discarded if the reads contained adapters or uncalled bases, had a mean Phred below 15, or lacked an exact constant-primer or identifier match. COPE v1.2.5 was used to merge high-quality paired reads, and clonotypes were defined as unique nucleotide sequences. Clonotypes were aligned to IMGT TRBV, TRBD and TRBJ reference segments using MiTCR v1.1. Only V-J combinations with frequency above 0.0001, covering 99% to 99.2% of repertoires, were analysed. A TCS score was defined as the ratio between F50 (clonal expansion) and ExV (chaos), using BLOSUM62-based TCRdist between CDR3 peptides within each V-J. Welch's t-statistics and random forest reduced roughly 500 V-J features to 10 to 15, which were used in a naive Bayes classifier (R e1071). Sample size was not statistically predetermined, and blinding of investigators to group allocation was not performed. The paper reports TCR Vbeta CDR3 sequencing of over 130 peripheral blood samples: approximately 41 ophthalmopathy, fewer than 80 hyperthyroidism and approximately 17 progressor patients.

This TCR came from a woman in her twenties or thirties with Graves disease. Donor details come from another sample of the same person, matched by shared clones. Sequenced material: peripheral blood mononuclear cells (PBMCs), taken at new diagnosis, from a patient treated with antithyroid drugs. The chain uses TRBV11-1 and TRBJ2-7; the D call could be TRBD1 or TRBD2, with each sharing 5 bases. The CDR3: CASSLQMGRRNSAFGQYF. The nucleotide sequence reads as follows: TGTGCCAGCAGCTTACAAATGGGACGGAGGAATTCAGCGTTTGGGCAGTACTTC.